The clone carrying this T cell receptor beta chain was seen a few times. The treatment is: randomized to nivolumab then ipilimumab (arm A) or the reverse (arm B). None of the patients previously received DNA-damaging chemotherapy. From thawed PBMCs, live CD3+CD8+ cells negative for CD19 and CD56 were sorted. The table came from immunoSEQ multiplex PCR; TCRdb's copy has only in-frame clones and leaves some out. The sample lists roughly 5,100 clones, roughly 75% occurring once. This entry belongs to a study of sequential checkpoint blockade in melanoma. In the study overall: Arm A got nivolumab then ipilimumab; arm B the reverse, 1:1. Maintenance nivolumab came after either treatment sequence.

This CDR3 comprises 15 residues. V shed 5 bases and J 5 bases; nucleotides not matched to a gene: 3. CDR1 is SGHTA and CDR2 is FQGTGA in the germline V gene. The sample was CD8+ T cells sorted from blood (inferred from file names), taken from a patient given nivolumab and ipilimumab in sequence. This chain connects TRBV7-3 to TRBJ2-3; 14 bases fit TRBD2. The sequence was collected from a human patient with melanoma. Some clones in this sample may be carry-over from other donors' samples. The DNA of the CDR3 is TGTGCCAGCAGCAACGGACTAGCGGGGGGAGATACGCAGTATTTT. The encoded protein is CASSNGLAGGDTQYF.